Listed below are T cell receptor beta chains from one sample, sequenced in a study of blood T cell repertoires in COVID-19. Profiled with immunoSEQ multiplex PCR; TCRdb holds only in-frame clones, not every one. The top ten hold roughly 3% of the sample, which has 150,000 to 200,000 clones, 70% to 90% seen once. Source material: peripheral blood. These receptor sequences come from a man aged 55 to 70 with acute or convalescent COVID-19. Both conserved end residues are part of each CDR3.

j_call v_call cdr3_aa
TRBJ2-7 TRBV4-1 CASSQGTSNYEQYF
TRBJ2-4 TRBV14 CASSQGSQGRVRAKNIQYF
TRBJ2-7 TRBV7-9 CASSLGAGVSYEQYF
TRBJ2-2 TRBV5-6 CASSLRQGFGPNTGELFF
TRBJ2-5 TRBV5-1 CASTLDREGETQYF
TRBJ1-4 TRBV28 CASSDRSGEKLFF
TRBJ2-5 TRBV14 CASSQMRGTETQYF
TRBJ2-5 TRBV10-3 CAISSGGRVQETQYF
TRBJ2-7 TRBV10-3 CAISESILAGNYEQYF
TRBJ2-7 TRBV4-1 CASSQDAEGTGYEQYF
TRBJ2-1 TRBV5-8 CASTLDRASYNEQFF
TRBJ1-3 TRBV28 CASSRTGKVYTIYF
TRBJ2-7 TRBV2 CASSVPGQRSYEQYF
TRBJ1-2 TRBV27 CASSSLGISFGEGYTF
TRBJ2-2 TRBV19 CASSADRGSTGELFF
TRBJ1-2 TRBV12-3/TRBV12-4 CASSPGGGGYTF
TRBJ1-2 TRBV29-1 CSVEGLSLGYTF
TRBJ2-1 TRBV7-2 CASSLVRAGGWFF
TRBJ2-1 TRBV2 CASLGGASSSYNEQFF
TRBJ2-3 TRBV7-2 CASSSSLSSTGLTDTQYF
TRBJ2-7 TRBV7-3 CASSRRQGVSYEQYF
TRBJ1-4 TRBV14 CASSHRGDLKKLFF
TRBJ2-7 TRBV5-6 CASSFGGEQYF
TRBJ1-1 TRBV12-3/TRBV12-4 CASTMLSVAFF
TRBJ1-2 TRBV19 CASSIGADYGYTF
TRBJ1-5 TRBV24-1 CASRGNQPQHF
TRBJ1-6 TRBV9 CASKKGEHNSPLHF
TRBJ2-7 TRBV27 CASSLSWLGPYEQYF
TRBJ2-2 TRBV4-3 CASSQDEGVTGELFF
TRBJ2-6 TRBV5-4 CASSLGGAGANVLTF
TRBJ2-3 TRBV19 CASIPFRGADTQYF